This record covers a single T cell receptor beta chain. Its antigen is not identified. This entry is derived from a study of shared clonotypes between healthy human individuals. The overall study: Per donor, CD8 memory used one plate, CD8 naive used two, CD4 memory used three and CD4 naive used three. Study-wide findings and caveats: Against clonotypes common to all four donors, non-shared ones had lower generation probabilities.

Using immunoSEQ multiplex PCR, the repertoire was profiled, and TCRdb retains in-frame clones only, with some absent. The sample has about 2 million clones, about 95% seen once. Adult Caucasians living in Nashville, Tennessee made up all of the donors. Partitioning of CD4+ cells yielded a CD45RA+ naive subset and a CD45RA-negative memory subset. The CDR3 extends over 15 amino acids. Losses at the gene ends were 9 bases for V and 5 bases for J; bases not matched to a gene: 7. CDR1 is MNHGY and CDR2 is SAAAGT in the germline V gene. J is TRBJ2-2 and V is TRBV6-8; 12 nucleotides match TRBD2. The sequenced sample was naive CD4+ T cells sorted from blood. Subset: CD45RA+ positively selected. The sequence was collected from a man between 18 and 35 years old in good health. In DNA, the CDR3 is TGTGCCAGTGGACTAGCGGGACTCGAGACCGGGGAGCTGTTTTTT. Its protein is CASGLAGLETGELFF.